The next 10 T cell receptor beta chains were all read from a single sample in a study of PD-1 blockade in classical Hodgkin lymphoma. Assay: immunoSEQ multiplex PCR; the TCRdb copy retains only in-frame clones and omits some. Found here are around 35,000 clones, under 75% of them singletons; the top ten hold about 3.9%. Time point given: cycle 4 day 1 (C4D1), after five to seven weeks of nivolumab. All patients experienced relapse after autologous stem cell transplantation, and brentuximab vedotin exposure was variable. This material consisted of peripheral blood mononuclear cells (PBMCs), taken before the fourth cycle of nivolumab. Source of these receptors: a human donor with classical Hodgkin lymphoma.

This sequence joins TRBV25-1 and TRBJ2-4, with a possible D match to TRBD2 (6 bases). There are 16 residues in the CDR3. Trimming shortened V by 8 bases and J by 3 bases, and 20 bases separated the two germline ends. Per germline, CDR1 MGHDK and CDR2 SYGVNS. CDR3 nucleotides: TGTGCCAGCGGTGTCGGAGGGCTGGGAGGCAAAAACATTCAGTACTTC. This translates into CASGVGGLGGKNIQYF.

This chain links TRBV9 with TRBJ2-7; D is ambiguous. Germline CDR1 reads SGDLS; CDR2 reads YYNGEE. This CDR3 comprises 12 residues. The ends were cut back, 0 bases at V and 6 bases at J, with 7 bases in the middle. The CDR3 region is CASSVDASEQYF. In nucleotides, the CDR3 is TGTGCCAGCAGCGTAGACGCGAGCGAGCAGTACTTC.

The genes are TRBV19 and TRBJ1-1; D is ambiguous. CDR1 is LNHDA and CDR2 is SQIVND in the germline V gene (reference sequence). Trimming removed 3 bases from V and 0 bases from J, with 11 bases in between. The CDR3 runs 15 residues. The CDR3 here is CASSISPGMNTEAFF. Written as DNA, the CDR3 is TGTGCCAGTAGTATTTCGCCAGGAATGAACACTGAAGCTTTCTTT.

DNA of the CDR3: TGTGCCAGCAGCTCCACCCATGACACCTCCTTCCAAGAGACCCAGTACTTC. Protein product: CASSSTHDTSFQETQYF. The chain employs TRBV13 and TRBJ2-5, with no clear D. Trimming shortened V by 4 bases and J by 1 base, and 19 bases separated the two germline ends. CDR1 is PRHDT and CDR2 is FYEKMQ in the germline V gene (reference sequence). The CDR3 has 17 residues. Full variable domain (missing parts from reference TRBV13 and TRBJ2-5): AAGVIQSPRHLIKEKRETATLKCYPIPRHDTVYWYQQGPGQDPQFLISFYEKMQSDKGSIPDRFSAQQFSDYHSELNMSSLELGDSALYFCASSSTHDTSFQETQYFGPGTRLLVL.

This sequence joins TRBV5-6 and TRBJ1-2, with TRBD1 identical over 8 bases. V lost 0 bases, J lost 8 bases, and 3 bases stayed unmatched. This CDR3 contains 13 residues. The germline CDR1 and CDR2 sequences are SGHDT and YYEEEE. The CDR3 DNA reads TGTGCCAGCAGCTTGGGGACAGGGAAGGGCTACACCTTC. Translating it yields CASSLGTGKGYTF.

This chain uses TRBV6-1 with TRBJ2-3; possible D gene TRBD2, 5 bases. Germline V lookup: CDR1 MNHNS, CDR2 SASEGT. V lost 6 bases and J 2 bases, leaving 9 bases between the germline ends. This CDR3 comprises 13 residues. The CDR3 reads CASSGVSTDTQYF. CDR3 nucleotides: TGTGCCAGCAGCGGGGTCTCCACAGATACGCAGTATTTT.

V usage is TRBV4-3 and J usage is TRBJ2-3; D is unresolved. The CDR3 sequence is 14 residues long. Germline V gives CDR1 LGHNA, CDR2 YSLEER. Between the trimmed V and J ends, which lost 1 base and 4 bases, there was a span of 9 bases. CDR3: CASSQGTLADTQYF. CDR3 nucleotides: TGCGCCAGCAGCCAAGGCACCTTAGCAGATACGCAGTATTTT.

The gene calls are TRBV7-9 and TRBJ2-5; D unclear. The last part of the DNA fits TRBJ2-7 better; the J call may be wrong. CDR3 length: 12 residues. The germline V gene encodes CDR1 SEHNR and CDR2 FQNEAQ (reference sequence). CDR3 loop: CASSLVIYEQYF. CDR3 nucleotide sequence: TGTGCCAGCAGCTTAGTAATCTACGAGCAGTACTTC.

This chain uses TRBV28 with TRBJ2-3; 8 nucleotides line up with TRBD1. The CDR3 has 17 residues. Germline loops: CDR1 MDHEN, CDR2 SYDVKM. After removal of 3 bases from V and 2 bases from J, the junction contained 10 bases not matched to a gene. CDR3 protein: CASSFGEDRVHTDTQYF. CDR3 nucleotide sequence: TGTGCCAGCAGTTTCGGGGAGGACAGGGTCCACACAGATACGCAGTATTTT.

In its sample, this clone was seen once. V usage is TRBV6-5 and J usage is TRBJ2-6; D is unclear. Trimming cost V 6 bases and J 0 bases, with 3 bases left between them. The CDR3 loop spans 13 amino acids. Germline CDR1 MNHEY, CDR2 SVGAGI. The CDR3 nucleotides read TGTGCCAGCAGGTTCTCTGGGGCCAACGTCCTGACTTTC. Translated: CASRFSGANVLTF.